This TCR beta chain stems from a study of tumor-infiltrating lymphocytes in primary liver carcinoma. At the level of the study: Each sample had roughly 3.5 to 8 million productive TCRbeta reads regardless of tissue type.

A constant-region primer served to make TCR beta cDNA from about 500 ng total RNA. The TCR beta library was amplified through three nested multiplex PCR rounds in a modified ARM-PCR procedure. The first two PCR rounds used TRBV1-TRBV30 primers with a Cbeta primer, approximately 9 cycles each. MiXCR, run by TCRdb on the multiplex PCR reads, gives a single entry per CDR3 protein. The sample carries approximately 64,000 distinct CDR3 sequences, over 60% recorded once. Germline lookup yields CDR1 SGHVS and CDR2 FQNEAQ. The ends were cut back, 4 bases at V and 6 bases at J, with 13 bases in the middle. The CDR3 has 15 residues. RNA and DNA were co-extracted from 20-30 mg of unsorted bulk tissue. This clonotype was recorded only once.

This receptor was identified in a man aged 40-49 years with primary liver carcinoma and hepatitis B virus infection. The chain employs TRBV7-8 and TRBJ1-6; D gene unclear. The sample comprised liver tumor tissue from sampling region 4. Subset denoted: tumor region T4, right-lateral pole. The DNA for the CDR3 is TGTGCCAGCAGCTCTATGGGAGAGGGTAATTCACCCCTCCACTTT. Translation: CASSSMGEGNSPLHF. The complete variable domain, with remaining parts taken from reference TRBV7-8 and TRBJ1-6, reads GAGVSQSPRYKVAKRGQDVALRCDPISGHVSLFWYQQALGQGPEFLTYFQNEAQLDKSGLPSDRFFAERPEGSVSTLKIQRTQQEDSAVYLCASSSMGEGNSPLHFGNGTRLTVT.